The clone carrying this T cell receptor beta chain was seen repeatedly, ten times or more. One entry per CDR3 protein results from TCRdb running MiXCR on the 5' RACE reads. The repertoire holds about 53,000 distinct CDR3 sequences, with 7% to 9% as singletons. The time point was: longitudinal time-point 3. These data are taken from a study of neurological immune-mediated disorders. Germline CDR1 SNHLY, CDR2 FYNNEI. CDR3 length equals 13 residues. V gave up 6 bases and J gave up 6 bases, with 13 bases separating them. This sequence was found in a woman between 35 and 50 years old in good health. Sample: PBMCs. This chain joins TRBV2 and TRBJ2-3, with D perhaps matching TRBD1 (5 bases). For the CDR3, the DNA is TGTGCCAGCAGCGCCTTGGGGCGGGATACGCAGTATTTT. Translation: CASSALGRDTQYF.